A single sample is the source of the 30 T cell receptor beta chains below, sequenced in a study. TCRdb ran MiXCR on the RT-PCR reads and lists one entry per CDR3 protein. The repertoire includes fewer than 800,000 distinct CDR3 sequences, 12% to 15% of them detected once, and 3% to 4.5% sits in the top ten. The sequencing input was memory CD4+ T cells from blood. All receptors derive from a female donor in good health, serving as a healthy control.

This clonotype was detected ten times or more. V gene TRBV4-3 combines with J gene TRBJ1-6, with a possible D match to TRBD1 (5 bases). The CDR3 is 18 amino acids. CDR1 and CDR2 (germline): LGHNA, YSLEER. The V and J ends lost 2 bases and 3 bases respectively, with 17 bases between them. The CDR3 reads CASSQRVAEGFYNSPLHF. The CDR3 DNA sequence: TGCGCCAGCAGCCAACGGGTAGCGGAGGGGTTCTATAATTCACCCCTCCACTTT.

This clonotype was counted between two and nine times. In DNA form, the CDR3 reads TGTGCCACCAGCAGAGATGGGTGGCAGGGACAAACTAATGAAAAACTGTTTTTT. It is translated as CATSRDGWQGQTNEKLFF. The chain links TRBV15 to TRBJ1-4, with a weak D call TRBD1 (6 bases). Germline V lookup: CDR1 LNHNV, CDR2 YYDKDF (reference sequence). The ends were cut back, 0 bases at V and 1 base at J, with 15 bases in the middle. The CDR3 spans 18 residues.

This chain joins TRBV7-2 and TRBJ1-3; D is undetermined. The CDR3 spans 14 residues. Germline CDR1 SGHTA, CDR2 FQGNSA. V was trimmed by 2 bases and J by 9 bases, leaving 14 bases between them. For the CDR3, the DNA is TGTGCCAGCAGCTTAATCCCCGAATCCACCACCATATATTTT. Protein: CASSLIPESTTIYF.

This clonotype appeared a few times. The chain recombines TRBV29-1 with TRBJ2-1, with D maybe TRBD2 (5 bases). Trimming shortened V by 5 bases and J by 7 bases, and 9 bases separated the two germline ends. This CDR3 contains 11 residues. The germline V gene encodes CDR1 SQVTM and CDR2 ANQGSEA. CDR3 sequence (DNA): TGCAGCGTTTGGAGCGGTAATGAGCAGTTCTTC. This encodes CSVWSGNEQFF.

This clonotype turned up a few times. This chain uses TRBV7-9 with TRBJ2-5; TRBD1 aligns across 7 bases. Germline V gene sequence: CDR1 SEHNR, CDR2 FQNEAQ (reference sequence). With 6 bases clipped from V and 11 bases from J, the junction kept 15 bases outside the gene matches. There are 14 residues in the CDR3. DNA for the CDR3: TGTGCCAGCAGAGACAGGGTCTCCTACAATGAGCAGTACTTC. Translating gives CASRDRVSYNEQYF.

This clonotype was found many times. V is TRBV29-1 and J is TRBJ2-1; D call uncertain. This CDR3 is 14 amino acids long. V lost 0 bases to trimming and J lost 2 bases, with 8 bases between them. Germline assignment: CDR1 SQVTM and CDR2 ANQGSEA. The DNA of the CDR3 is TGCAGCGTTGAAGACCCCGCGGCCTACAATGAGCAGTTCTTC. Its translation: CSVEDPAAYNEQFF.

This clonotype was seen a few times. This chain uses TRBV10-3 with TRBJ2-3; a possible D gene is TRBD2 (6 bases). This CDR3 is built from 14 residues. Germline values: CDR1 ENHRY, CDR2 SYGVKD. V lost 0 bases and J 6 bases, leaving 10 bases between the germline ends. The CDR3 sequence is CAISESGGSDTQYF. The CDR3 bases are TGTGCCATCAGTGAGTCGGGGGGTTCGGATACGCAGTATTTT.

Only one count was recorded for this clonotype. V usage is TRBV7-2 and J usage is TRBJ1-6; tentatively, D is TRBD1 (6 bases). CDR1 and CDR2 (germline): SGHTA, FQGNSA. The CDR3 has 14 residues. Trimming left V 5 bases short and J 8 bases short, with 13 bases between. As DNA, the CDR3 is TGTGCCAGCAGCGCATGGGGGGGCGATTCACCCCTCCACTTT. Translated, it gives CASSAWGGDSPLHF.

This clonotype was counted only a few times. The genes are TRBV12-3 or TRBV12-4 and TRBJ2-4; no reliable D call. The V and J ends lost 3 bases and 1 base respectively, with 10 bases between them. The CDR3 contains 15 residues. In DNA form, the CDR3 reads TGTGCCAGCAGTTTCTTAGGCAGGGCCAAAAACATTCAGTACTTC. This encodes CASSFLGRAKNIQYF.

This clonotype was found once. This sequence joins TRBV28 and TRBJ2-2, with D perhaps TRBD1 or TRBD2 (5 bases each). Looked up from germline, CDR1 is MDHEN and CDR2 is SYDVKM. The V end was cut by 5 bases, the J end by 3 bases, with 16 bases between. The CDR3 consists of 16 residues. The CDR3 spells CASSPFGRGDTGELFF. The CDR3 nucleotides read TGTGCCAGCAGTCCCTTTGGAAGGGGAGACACCGGGGAGCTGTTTTTT. Together with reference TRBV28 and TRBJ2-2, the CDR3 gives the full variable domain: DVKVTQSSRYLVKRTGEKVFLECVQDMDHENMFWYRQDPGLGLRLIYFSYDVKMKEKGDIPEGYSVSREKKERFSLILESASTNQTSMYLCASSPFGRGDTGELFFGEGSRLTVL.

This rearrangement joins TRBV3-1 to TRBJ2-1; either TRBD1 or TRBD2 may supply D (5 bases each). V was cut by 3 bases and J by 8 bases, with 11 bases left in between. CDR1 is LGHDT and CDR2 is YNNKEL in the germline V gene (reference sequence). The CDR3 length is 13 residues. The CDR3 loop is CASSQGTVDEQFF. The CDR3 nucleotides read TGTGCCAGCAGCCAGGGGACGGTGGATGAGCAGTTCTTC.

This clonotype was seen at least ten times. Its ends do not fully match the called genes, so a read error is possible. The rearrangement links TRBV7-9 to TRBJ2-5; TRBD2 matches 9 bases. This CDR3 has 14 residues. Germline CDR1 is SEHNR and CDR2 is FQNEAQ (reference sequence). The CDR3 DNA reads TGTGCCAGCAGTTTAGGGACTAGCACGAAGACCCAGTACTTC. The encoded protein is CASSLGTSTKTQYF. Supplemented by reference TRBV7-9 and TRBJ2-5, the full variable domain reads DTGVSQNPRHKITKRGQNVTFRCDPISEHNRLYWYRQTLGQGPEFLTYFQNEAQLEKSRLLSDRFSAERPKGSFSTLEIQRTEQGDSAMYLCASSLGTSTKTQYFGPGTRLLVL.

Of note for this clonotype: A clone one base away is much larger, so this may be a read error. The chain couples TRBV20-1 to TRBJ1-2, with D possibly matching TRBD1 (6 bases). Germline V gives CDR1 DFQATT, CDR2 SNEGSKA (reference sequence). The CDR3 covers 11 residues. The CDR3 is CSKQGYYGYTF. The CDR3 coding sequence is TGCTCCAAACAGGGATACTATGGCTACACCTTC.

This clonotype has at least ten counts. The rearrangement joins TRBV4-1 to TRBJ2-7, with D perhaps TRBD2 (7 bases). V gave up 2 bases and J gave up 10 bases, with 15 bases separating them. CDR1 is MGHRA and CDR2 is YSYEKL in the germline V gene. The CDR3 totals 13 residues. The DNA of the CDR3 is TGCGCCAGCAGCCAACTGGGGGGGCCGGGACAGTACTTC. Translating it yields CASSQLGGPGQYF.

In its sample, this clonotype was seen many times. This chain links TRBV7-2 with TRBJ2-1, with 11 bases fitting TRBD2. There are 13 residues in the CDR3. Trimming took 5 bases from V and 10 from J; bases not matched to a gene: 4. CDR1 is SGHTA, CDR2 FQGNSA, per germline. The CDR3 spells CASSPTSGIEQFF. CDR3 nucleotide sequence: TGTGCCAGCAGCCCGACTAGCGGGATAGAGCAGTTCTTC.

The genes are TRBV6-2 or TRBV6-3 and TRBJ2-2; no clear D. CDR1 and CDR2 from the germline V gene are MNHEY and SVGEGT. The CDR3 extends over 14 amino acids. Trimming cost V 2 bases and J 6 bases, with 10 bases left between them. The CDR3 DNA reads TGTGCCAGCAGTTACCCCTCTTTAGCCGGGGAGCTGTTTTTT. This gives the protein CASSYPSLAGELFF.

The chain couples TRBV7-9 to TRBJ2-3; D remains unclear. The length of the CDR3 is 13 residues. CDR1 SEHNR and CDR2 FQNEAQ come from the germline V gene (reference sequence). Trimming removed 5 bases at V and 6 bases at J, with 12 bases between. Here the CDR3 reads CASSALGPDTQYF. As DNA, the CDR3 is TGTGCCAGCAGCGCTTTAGGGCCCGATACGCAGTATTTT.

The gene calls are TRBV24-1 and TRBJ1-1; no definite D call. In germline, CDR1 is KGHDR, CDR2 SFDVKD. Trimming shortened V by 9 bases and J by 5 bases, and 15 bases separated the two germline ends. The CDR3 loop spans 13 amino acids. Written as DNA, the CDR3 is TGTGCCACCGCAGATGCCAAAAGGACTGAAGCTTTCTTT. Residues: CATADAKRTEAFF.

The rearrangement links TRBV29-1 to TRBJ1-5; D may be TRBD1 (6 bases). V was cut by 6 bases and J by 6 bases, with 15 bases left in between. The CDR3 spans 13 residues. The germline V gene encodes CDR1 SQVTM and CDR2 ANQGSEA. The CDR3 sequence is CSVTTGFGQPQHF. CDR3 DNA sequence: TGCAGCGTGACTACAGGGTTCGGTCAGCCCCAGCATTTT.

V is TRBV20-1 and J is TRBJ1-1; perhaps TRBD1 as D (5 bases). The CDR3 runs to 14 residues. Trimming removed 1 base at V and 0 bases at J, with 9 bases between. Germline CDR1 is DFQATT and CDR2 is SNEGSKA (reference sequence). The CDR3 spells CSARVGGMNTEAFF. The CDR3 DNA reads TGCAGTGCTAGAGTCGGGGGGATGAACACTGAAGCTTTCTTT.

This clonotype has ten or more counts. Here the CDR3 DNA reads TGTGCCAGCAGCCTTCGGGCCGAGGGGGATACGCAGTATTTT. Protein product: CASSLRAEGDTQYF. This chain joins TRBV3-1 and TRBJ2-3; the D gene could be TRBD1 or TRBD2 (5 bases each). Between the trimmed V and J ends, which lost 4 bases and 6 bases, there was a span of 14 bases. The CDR3 spans 14 residues. The germline V gene has CDR1 LGHDT and CDR2 YNNKEL (reference sequence).

This rearrangement joins TRBV20-1 to TRBJ2-7; weak D call: TRBD2 (6 bases). The CDR3 totals 14 residues. Trimming took off 6 bases at V and 3 bases at J, with 18 bases between the two ends. Germline V gene lookup returns CDR1 DFQATT and CDR2 SNEGSKA (reference sequence). CDR3 in amino acids: CSARPGLSLYEQYF. CDR3 nucleotides: TGCAGTGCCCGACCGGGACTGTCCCTCTACGAGCAGTACTTC.

CDR3 region: CASSYKSPASYNEQFF. DNA for the CDR3: TGTGCCAGCAGTTACAAGTCACCGGCATCCTACAATGAGCAGTTCTTC. V is TRBV6-5 and J is TRBJ2-1; D is uncertain. V gave up 2 bases and J gave up 1 base, with 12 bases separating them. The CDR3 totals 16 residues. In germline, CDR1 is MNHEY, CDR2 SVGAGI.

This clonotype has only a few counts. The CDR3 spells CSARDPVGGLQETQYF. As DNA, the CDR3 is TGCAGTGCTAGGGACCCAGTTGGGGGGCTGCAAGAGACCCAGTACTTC. The rearrangement joins TRBV20-1 to TRBJ2-5; either TRBD1 or TRBD2 may supply D (6 bases each). CDR1 and CDR2 (germline): DFQATT, SNEGSKA (reference sequence). The CDR3 length is 16 residues. V was pared by 3 bases and J by 2 bases, with 19 bases between.

This chain uses TRBV4-1 with TRBJ1-2; 7 bases fit TRBD1. The CDR3 is made up of 16 amino acids. Germline CDR1 and CDR2: MGHRA and YSYEKL. The V segment lost 0 bases and the J segment 0 bases; nucleotides outside the gene matches: 4. The CDR3 DNA sequence: TGCGCCAGCAGCCAAGACACAGGGGCCGCTAACTATGGCTACACCTTC. It encodes CASSQDTGAANYGYTF.

This clonotype has a count of ten or more. The V gene is TRBV5-1, the J gene TRBJ2-7; D possibly uses TRBD1 or TRBD2 (5 bases each). V lost 4 bases and J 2 bases, leaving 13 bases between the germline ends. Germline V gene data show CDR1 as SGHRS and CDR2 as YFSETQ. This CDR3 is 14 amino acids long. The CDR3 region has the DNA TGCGCCAGCAGCCCGACCGGGACCCCCTACGAGCAGTACTTC. This sequence encodes CASSPTGTPYEQYF.

There are a few counts of this clonotype. The chain has TRBV5-4 and TRBJ2-5; D uncertain. The germline gives CDR1 SGHNT, CDR2 YYREEE (reference sequence). With 0 bases removed from V and 0 bases from J, the gap between germline ends came to 9 bases. The CDR3 is 15 residues long. CDR3 sequence reads: CASSLGGSYQETQYF. In DNA form, the CDR3 reads TGTGCCAGCAGCTTGGGCGGATCGTACCAAGAGACCCAGTACTTC.

The chain combines TRBV5-1 with TRBJ2-2, with D perhaps TRBD1 or TRBD2 (5 bases each). Germline assignment: CDR1 SGHRS and CDR2 YFSETQ. V dropped 4 bases and J dropped 0 bases, with 13 bases sitting between them. This CDR3 has 16 residues. This CDR3 is CASSGDGLPNTGELFF. The CDR3, as DNA: TGCGCCAGCAGCGGGGACGGACTTCCGAACACCGGGGAGCTGTTTTTT.

This clonotype was observed many times. V usage is TRBV20-1 and J usage is TRBJ1-1; D is unclear. Germline V gene lookup returns CDR1 DFQATT and CDR2 SNEGSKA (reference sequence). This CDR3 has 14 residues. The germline V and J ends were trimmed by 0 bases and 7 bases, with 15 bases remaining between them. The CDR3 sequence: CSARDRRTTLEAFF. CDR3 bases: TGCAGTGCTAGAGATCGCAGGACTACGCTTGAAGCTTTCTTT.

The V call is TRBV20-1, the J call TRBJ2-2; tentative D call: TRBD1 (6 bases). Germline assignment: CDR1 DFQATT and CDR2 SNEGSKA (reference sequence). The CDR3 sequence is 15 residues long. Trimming took off 5 bases at V and 6 bases at J, with 19 bases between the two ends. In DNA form, the CDR3 reads TGCAGTGCTGCCCAAACACAGGGACGGGCCGGGGAGCTGTTTTTT. This sequence encodes CSAAQTQGRAGELFF.